Below are 3 T cell receptor beta chains sequenced from a single sample in a study of T cell responses to AZD1222 COVID-19 vaccine. Repertoires were generated with immunoSEQ multiplex PCR, while TCRdb's copy carries only in-frame clones and drops some. The sample has fewer than 120,000 clones; around 81% are singletons. The sample was peripheral blood, taken on day 0 of AZD1222 vaccination. The origin of the receptors is an adult in good health.

The rearrangement joins TRBV4-3 to TRBJ2-7; D gene uncertain. Trimming removed 5 bases from V and 4 bases from J, with 3 bases in between. The CDR3 is 10 amino acids. In germline, CDR1 is LGHNA, CDR2 YSLEER. CDR3 DNA sequence: TGCGCCAGCAGCAGTTACGAGCAGTACTTC. It specifies CASSSYEQYF.

V is TRBV7-9 and J is TRBJ1-3, with 7 bases identical to TRBD1. The CDR3 consists of 15 residues. Trimming cost V 6 bases and J 4 bases; bases outside gene matches: 9. Germline loops: CDR1 SEHNR, CDR2 FQNEAQ (reference sequence). DNA of the CDR3: TGTGCCAGCAGTTCTGACAGGGTGGGAGGAAACACCATATATTTT. Protein: CASSSDRVGGNTIYF.

V and J are TRBV11-3 and TRBJ2-1; 10 bases fit TRBD2. Per germline, CDR1 SGHNT and CDR2 YENEEA. There are 16 residues in the CDR3. J lost 2 bases, V lost 1 base, and 2 bases had no gene match. The CDR3 loop is CASSLGLAGAYNEQFF. The CDR3 DNA reads TGTGCCAGCAGCTTAGGGCTAGCGGGAGCCTACAATGAGCAGTTCTTC.